A single sample gave rise to the 6 T cell receptor beta chains below, sequenced in a study of blood T cell repertoires in COVID-19. Clones were read by immunoSEQ multiplex PCR, and TCRdb kept only the in-frame ones, dropping some. The sample consists of tens of thousands of clones, approximately 90% of them appearing once. The material sequenced was peripheral blood. The receptors derive from a human donor in a cohort sampled during active COVID-19.

This chain uses TRBV16 with TRBJ2-7; D unclear. Trimming removed 6 bases from V and 4 bases from J, with 7 bases in between. Germline V gives CDR1 KGHSY, CDR2 FQNENV. This CDR3 has 11 residues. DNA of the CDR3: TGTGCCAGCAGTGACATATACGAGCAGTACTTC. Its translation: CASSDIYEQYF.

The V gene is TRBV7-9, the J gene TRBJ2-7; 7 nucleotides match TRBD2. Germline assignment: CDR1 SEHNR and CDR2 FQNEAQ (reference sequence). Losses at the gene ends were 5 bases for V and 4 bases for J; bases not matched to a gene: 8. The CDR3 runs 14 residues. The CDR3 spells CASSAPTSRYEQYF. DNA of the CDR3: TGTGCCAGCAGCGCTCCGACTAGCAGATACGAGCAGTACTTC.

This chain joins TRBV18 and TRBJ1-1; D may be TRBD1 (5 bases). The V end lost 4 bases, the J end lost 1 base, and 10 bases lay between the germline ends. The CDR3 extends over 14 amino acids. Germline CDR1 KGHSH, CDR2 LQKENI. The CDR3 loop reads CASSRDSSNTEAFF. CDR3 coding DNA: TGTGCCAGCTCACGAGACAGCTCGAACACTGAAGCTTTCTTT.

The V call is TRBV6-2 or TRBV6-3, the J call TRBJ2-7; D perhaps matches TRBD2 (6 bases). The V end was cut by 2 bases, the J end by 0 bases, with 11 bases between. The CDR3 is 15 amino acids. The germline CDR1 and CDR2 sequences are MNHEY and SVGEGT. The CDR3 coding sequence is TGTGCCAGCAGTTACATACGGGGGAGCTCCTACGAGCAGTACTTC. This gives the protein CASSYIRGSSYEQYF.

V usage is TRBV21-1 and J usage is TRBJ2-1; the table gives TRBD1 as D, unverified against the DNA. TRBV21-1 is a known pseudogene. The CDR3 is 21 residues long. The CDR3: CASSKSFLAERVQGCNNEQFF. The CDR3 DNA is TGTGCCAGCAGCAAATCGTTTCTGGCTGAAAGGGTACAGGGCTGTAACAATGAGCAGTTCTTC.

The gene calls are TRBV4-2 and TRBJ1-5, with D perhaps matching TRBD1 (5 bases). V lost 1 base and J lost 4, with 11 bases in between. The CDR3 length is 15 residues. Germline lookup yields CDR1 LGHNA and CDR2 YNFKEQ. CDR3 protein: CASSQVLGQNQPQHF. The CDR3 coding sequence is TGTGCCAGCAGCCAAGTTTTGGGGCAGAATCAGCCCCAGCATTTT.